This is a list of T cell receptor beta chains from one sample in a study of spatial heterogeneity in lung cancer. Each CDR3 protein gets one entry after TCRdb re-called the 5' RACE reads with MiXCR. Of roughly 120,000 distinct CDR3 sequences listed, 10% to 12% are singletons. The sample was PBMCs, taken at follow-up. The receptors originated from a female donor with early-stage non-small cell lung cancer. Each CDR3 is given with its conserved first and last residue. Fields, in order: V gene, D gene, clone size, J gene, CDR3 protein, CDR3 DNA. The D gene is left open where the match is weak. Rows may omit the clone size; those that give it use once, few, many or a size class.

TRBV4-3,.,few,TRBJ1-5,CASSQTLGGAQPQHF,TGCGCCAGCAGCCAAACCTTAGGCGGGGCCCAGCCCCAGCATTTT
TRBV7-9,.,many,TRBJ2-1,CASSLGSGRENEQFF,TGTGCCAGCAGCTTAGGGTCGGGACGAGAGAATGAGCAGTTCTTC
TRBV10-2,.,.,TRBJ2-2,CASAGGSGNTGELFF,TGCGCCAGCGCCGGAGGGTCAGGAAACACCGGGGAGCTGTTTTTT
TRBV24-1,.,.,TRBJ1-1,CATRDTMNTEAFF,TGTGCCACCAGGGACACAATGAACACTGAAGCTTTCTTT
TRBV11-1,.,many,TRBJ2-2,CASRSESSTGELFF,TGTGCCAGCAGATCCGAGTCCAGCACCGGGGAGCTGTTTTTT
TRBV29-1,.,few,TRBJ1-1,CSAILQFGNTEAFF,TGCAGCGCCATCCTCCAATTTGGGAACACTGAAGCTTTCTTT
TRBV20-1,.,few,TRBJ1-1,CSARSLNRRMSEAFF,TGCAGTGCTAGATCGCTCAACAGAAGGATGTCTGAAGCTTTCTTT
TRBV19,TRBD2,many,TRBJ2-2,CAARAAGLTGELFF,TGTGCCGCCAGGGCAGCGGGGTTGACCGGGGAGCTGTTTTTT
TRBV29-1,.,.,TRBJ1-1,CSVVQSNTEAFF,TGCAGCGTTGTCCAGTCGAACACTGAAGCTTTCTTT
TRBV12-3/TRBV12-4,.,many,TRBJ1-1,CASSTRQQVTQAFF,TGTGCCAGCTCAACAAGACAGCAGGTTACCCAAGCTTTCTTT
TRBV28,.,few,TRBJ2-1,CASSLAPYNEQFF,TGTGCCAGCAGTTTAGCCCCATACAATGAGCAGTTCTTC
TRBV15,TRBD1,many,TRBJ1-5,CATSILQGFGSNQPQHF,TGTGCCACCAGCATATTACAGGGGTTTGGGAGCAATCAGCCCCAGCATTTT
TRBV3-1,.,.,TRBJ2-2,CASSYDRSNTGELFF,TGTGCCAGCAGCTACGACCGTTCGAACACCGGGGAGCTGTTTTTT
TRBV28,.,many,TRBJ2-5,CASSPKLAEHKETQYF,TGTGCCAGCAGCCCTAAATTAGCGGAACATAAAGAGACCCAGTACTTC
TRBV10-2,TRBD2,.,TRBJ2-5,CASSESGLAGEETQYF,TGCGCCAGCAGTGAGTCGGGACTAGCGGGAGAAGAGACCCAGTACTTC
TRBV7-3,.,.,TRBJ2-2,CASSPSTGELFF,TGTGCCAGCAGCCCTAGCACCGGGGAGCTGTTTTTT
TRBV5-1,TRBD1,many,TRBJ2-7,CASSRGTGETEQYF,TGCGCCAGCAGCCGAGGGACAGGGGAAACCGAGCAGTACTTC
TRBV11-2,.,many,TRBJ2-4,CASSLARGKNIQYF,TGTGCCAGCAGCTTAGCTAGGGGTAAAAACATTCAGTACTTC